This record looks at one T cell receptor beta chain sequence and its context. Antigen unknown. Tregs were sorted as CD4+CD25+CD127-/low cells. Constant-region reverse primers amplified full-length variable regions, followed by semi-nested Nested Universal Primer A PCR. MiXCR was run by TCRdb on the 5' RACE reads, yielding one entry per CDR3 protein. The sample holds nearly 10,000 distinct CDR3 sequences; 14% are singletons and the top ten take over 3%. Study-wide findings and caveats: The larger-cohort validation was restricted to a single TCR beta V-J rearrangement rather than whole repertoires. The TCR gene usage of tumor memory CD4+ T cells clustered together with blood and lymph node memory CD4+ cells and with lymph node naive CD4+ cells. Greatest tumor Treg TCR overlap was with tumor naive CD4+ cells.

This CDR3 is 19 amino acids long. The V gene's germline CDR1 is SGHRS and CDR2 YFSETQ. The V and J ends lost 3 bases and 2 bases, in that order; junction bases with no gene match: 10. Specimen: Tregs sorted from blood. The TCR was taken from a female donor with breast cancer. The chain has TRBV5-1 and TRBJ2-3; 15 positions agree with TRBD2. The CDR3 DNA reads as TGCGCCAGCAGCTATGGACTAGCGGGAGGGGGGGCCAACACAGATACGCAGTATTTT. Amino acid sequence: CASSYGLAGGGANTDTQYF.